The rows below give T cell receptor beta chains drawn from one sample of a study of blood T cell repertoires in COVID-19. Using immunoSEQ multiplex PCR, the repertoire was profiled, and TCRdb retains in-frame clones only, with some absent. The repertoire consists of over 100,000 clones, with over 60% occurring once and the leading ten covering approximately 1.9%. The sample taken for sequencing was peripheral blood. These receptors all come from a woman between 65 and 79 years old with acute or convalescent COVID-19. Both conserved end residues are part of each CDR3. A D gene is named only where the DNA matches it firmly. Expanded clones are given a class, and other clones once, few, many or no size at all.

NA	TRBJ2-3	TRBV14	NA	TGTGCCAGCAGTTCCCTTGGAGGTACCGCAGATACGCAGTATTTT	CASSSLGGTADTQYF
TRBD1	TRBJ1-1	TRBV25-1	NA	TGTGCCAGCAGGGGCACAGGGGGAAACACTGAAGCTTTCTTT	CASRGTGGNTEAFF
TRBD1	TRBJ1-6	TRBV2	NA	TGTGCCAGCAAGGGACAGGGTAATTCACCCCTCCACTTT	CASKGQGNSPLHF
TRBD1	TRBJ1-1	TRBV15	NA	TGTGCCACCAGCAGGGGGACAGACGTGAACACTGAAGCTTTCTTT	CATSRGTDVNTEAFF
NA	TRBJ1-1	TRBV7-9	once	TGTGCCAGCAGCTTAAGACAGGAAGGTGAAGCTTTCTTT	CASSLRQEGEAFF
TRBD1	TRBJ1-4	TRBV6-1	few	TGTGCCAGCAGTGACCAGGGGGCGACGAATGAAAAACTGTTTTTT	CASSDQGATNEKLFF
NA	TRBJ2-2	TRBV9	NA	TGTGCCAGCAGCACCCCGGAGGAGGGAGGATTGAACGGGGAGCTGTTTTTT	CASSTPEEGGLNGELFF
TRBD1	TRBJ2-4	TRBV27	NA	TGTGCCAGCAGTACACAGGGGGCGGCCAAAAACATTCAGTACTTC	CASSTQGAAKNIQYF
NA	TRBJ1-5	TRBV19	NA	TGTGCCAGTACTACGGGGGACTTCGGTCAGCCCCAGCATTTT	CASTTGDFGQPQHF
TRBD1	TRBJ1-2	TRBV2	NA	TGTGCCAGCAGTGACCCGACAGGGATTGATGGCTACACCTTC	CASSDPTGIDGYTF
TRBD1	TRBJ1-3	TRBV3-1/TRBV3-2	NA	TGTGCCAGCAGCCAAAGGACAGGATCTGGAAACACCATATATTTT	CASSQRTGSGNTIYF
NA	TRBJ2-1	TRBV24-1	NA	TGTGCCACCAGTGATATCAGGGTCCCATACAATGAGCAGTTCTTC	CATSDIRVPYNEQFF
NA	TRBJ1-5	TRBV6-5	NA	TGTGCCAGCAGTTATAATAGCAATCAGCCCCAGCATTTT	CASSYNSNQPQHF
NA	TRBJ2-1	TRBV5-1	NA	TGCGCCAGCAGCTTCGGCGGGGTTAATTATGAGCAGTTCTTC	CASSFGGVNYEQFF
NA	TRBJ1-1	TRBV5-4	NA	TGTGCCAGCAGCCAAAACGCCCGGACAGAAGCCTTCTTT	CASSQNARTEAFF
NA	TRBJ2-1	TRBV20-1	NA	TGCAGTGCTAAGCCGTGGTCGTTCTTC	CSAKPWSFF
NA	TRBJ2-3	TRBV18	once	TGTGCCAGCTCCTCTCGGGGCACAGATACGCAGTATTTT	CASSSRGTDTQYF
NA	TRBJ2-5	TRBV6-5	NA	TGTGCCAGCAGTCCCGGGGTTATGGAGACCCAGTACTTC	CASSPGVMETQYF
NA	TRBJ1-6	TRBV7-9	NA	TGTGCCAGCAGCTCCTACGCCCTCCACTTT	CASSSYALHF
NA	TRBJ1-1	TRBV6-9	NA	TGTGCCAGCAGTTCAGGGGTGTACACTGAAGCTTTCTTT	CASSSGVYTEAFF
NA	TRBJ2-7	TRBV11-2	NA	TGTGCCAGCAGCACCCAGGGGTACGAGCAGTACTTC	CASSTQGYEQYF
TRBD1	TRBJ2-7	TRBV11-2	few	TGTGCCAGCAGCGACTTGGGACAGGGCACCTACGAGCAGTACTTC	CASSDLGQGTYEQYF
NA	TRBJ1-2	TRBV28	NA	TGTGCCAGCAGTCCTTCAGTTCGACGGGAAGGGATCGGCGGCTACACCTTC	CASSPSVRREGIGGYTF
NA	TRBJ1-3	TRBV5-8	NA	TGTGCCAGCAGCACCGACAGCCTCTCTGGAAACACCATATATTTT	CASSTDSLSGNTIYF
TRBD1	TRBJ1-5	TRBV19	NA	TGTGCCAGTACCTGGGACAGTAATCAGCCCCAGCATTTT	CASTWDSNQPQHF
NA	TRBJ2-1	TRBV6-5	NA	TGTGCCAGCTCTGCGGTCAATGAGCAGTTCTTC	CASSAVNEQFF
NA	TRBJ2-3	TRBV18	NA	TGTGCCAGCTCACCACGCAGCCAGGGGCCCCTAAGCACAGATACGCAGTATTTT	CASSPRSQGPLSTDTQYF
NA	TRBJ1-1	TRBV21-1	NA	TGTGCCAGCAGCACTCAAACAGGGTTGAACACTGAAGCTTTCTTT	CASSTQTGLNTEAFF
NA	TRBJ2-7	TRBV2	NA	TGTGCCAGCAAAGGGGTTTTCTACGAGCAGTACTTC	CASKGVFYEQYF